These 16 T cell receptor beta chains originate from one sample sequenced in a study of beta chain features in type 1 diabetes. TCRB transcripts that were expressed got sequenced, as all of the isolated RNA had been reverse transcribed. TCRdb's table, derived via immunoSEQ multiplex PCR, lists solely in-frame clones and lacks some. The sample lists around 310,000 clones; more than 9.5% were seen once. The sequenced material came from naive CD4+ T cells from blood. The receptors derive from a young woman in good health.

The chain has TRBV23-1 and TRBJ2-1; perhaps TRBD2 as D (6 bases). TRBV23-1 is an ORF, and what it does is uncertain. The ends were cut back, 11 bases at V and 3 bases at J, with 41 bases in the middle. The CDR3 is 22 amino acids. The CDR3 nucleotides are TGCGCCGGCGGGATGAAGTTTTGTCGGCGGGAATCGCGCTACTACTACTACAATGAGCAGTTCTTC. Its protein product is CAGGMKFCRRESRYYYYNEQFF.

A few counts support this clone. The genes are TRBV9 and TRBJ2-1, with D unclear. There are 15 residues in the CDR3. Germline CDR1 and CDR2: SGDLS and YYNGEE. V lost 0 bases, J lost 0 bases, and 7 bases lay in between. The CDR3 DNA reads TGTGCCAGCAGCGTAGACTCGAGCTCCTACAATGAGCAGTTCTTC. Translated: CASSVDSSSYNEQFF.

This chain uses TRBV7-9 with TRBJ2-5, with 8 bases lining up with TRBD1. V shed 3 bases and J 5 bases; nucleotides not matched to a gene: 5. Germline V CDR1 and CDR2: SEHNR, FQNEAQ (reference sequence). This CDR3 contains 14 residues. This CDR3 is CASSFGQGGETQYF. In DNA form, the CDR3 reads TGTGCCAGCAGCTTCGGACAGGGCGGGGAGACCCAGTACTTC.

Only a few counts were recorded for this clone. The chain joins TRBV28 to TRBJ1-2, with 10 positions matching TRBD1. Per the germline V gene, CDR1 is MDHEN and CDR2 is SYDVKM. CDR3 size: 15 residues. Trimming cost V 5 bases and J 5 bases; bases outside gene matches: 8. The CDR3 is CASSQTGTGAYGYTF. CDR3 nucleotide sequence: TGTGCCAGCAGTCAAACCGGGACAGGGGCTTATGGCTACACCTTC.

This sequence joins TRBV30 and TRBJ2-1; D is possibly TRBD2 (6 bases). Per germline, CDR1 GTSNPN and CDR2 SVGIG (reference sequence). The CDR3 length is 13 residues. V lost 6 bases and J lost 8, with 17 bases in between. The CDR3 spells CACSLGGAYEQFF. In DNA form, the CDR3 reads TGTGCCTGTTCCCTGGGGGGAGCCTATGAGCAGTTCTTC.

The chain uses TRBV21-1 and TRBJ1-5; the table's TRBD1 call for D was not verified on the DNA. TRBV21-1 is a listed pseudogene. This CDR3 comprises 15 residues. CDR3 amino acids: CASSVYRDNNQPQHF. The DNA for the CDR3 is TGTGCCAGCAGCGTCTACCGGGACAACAATCAGCCCCAGCATTTT.

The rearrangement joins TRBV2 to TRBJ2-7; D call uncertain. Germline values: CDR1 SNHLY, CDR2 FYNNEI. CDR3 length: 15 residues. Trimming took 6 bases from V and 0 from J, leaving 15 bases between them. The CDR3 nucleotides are TGTGCCAGCAGGGCTAGTGCATACGGCTCCTACGAGCAGTACTTC. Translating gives CASRASAYGSYEQYF.

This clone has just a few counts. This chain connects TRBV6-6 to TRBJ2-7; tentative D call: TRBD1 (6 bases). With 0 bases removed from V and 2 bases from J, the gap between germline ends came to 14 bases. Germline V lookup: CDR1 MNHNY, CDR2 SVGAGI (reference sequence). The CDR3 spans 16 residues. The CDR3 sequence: CASSYSVSSGAYEQYF. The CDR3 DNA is TGTGCCAGCAGTTACTCGGTTAGCTCAGGGGCCTACGAGCAGTACTTC.

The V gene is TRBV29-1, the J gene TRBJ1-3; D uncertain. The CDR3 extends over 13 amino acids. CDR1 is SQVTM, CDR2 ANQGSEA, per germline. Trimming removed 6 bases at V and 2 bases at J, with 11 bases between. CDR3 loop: CSVKVGAGNTIYF. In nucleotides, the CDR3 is TGCAGCGTAAAAGTAGGAGCTGGAAACACCATATATTTT.

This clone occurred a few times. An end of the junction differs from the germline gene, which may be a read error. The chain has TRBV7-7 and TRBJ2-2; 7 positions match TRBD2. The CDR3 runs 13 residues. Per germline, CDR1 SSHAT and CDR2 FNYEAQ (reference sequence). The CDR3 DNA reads TGTGCTAGCAGTCGGGGGGTCACAGGGGAGCTGTTTTTT. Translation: CASSRGVTGELFF.

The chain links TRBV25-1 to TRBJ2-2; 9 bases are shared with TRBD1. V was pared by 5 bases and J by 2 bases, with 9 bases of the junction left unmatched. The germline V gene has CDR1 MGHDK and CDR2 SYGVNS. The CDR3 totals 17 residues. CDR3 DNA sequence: TGTGCCAGCAGTTCCCGACCGGGACAGGGAAACACCGGGGAGCTGTTTTTT. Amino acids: CASSSRPGQGNTGELFF.

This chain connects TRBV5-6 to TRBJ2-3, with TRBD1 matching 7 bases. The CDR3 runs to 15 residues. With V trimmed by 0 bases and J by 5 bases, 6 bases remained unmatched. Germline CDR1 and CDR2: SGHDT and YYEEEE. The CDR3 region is CASSLGQGIRDTQYF. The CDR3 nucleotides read TGTGCCAGCAGCTTGGGACAGGGTATCCGAGATACGCAGTATTTT.

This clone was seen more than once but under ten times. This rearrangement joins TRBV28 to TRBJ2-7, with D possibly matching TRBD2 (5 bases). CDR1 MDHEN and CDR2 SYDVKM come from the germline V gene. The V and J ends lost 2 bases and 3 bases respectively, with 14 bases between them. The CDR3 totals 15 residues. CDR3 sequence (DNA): TGTGCCAGCAGTTTAAGCGGAGCCCCCCTCTACGAGCAGTACTTC. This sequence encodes CASSLSGAPLYEQYF.

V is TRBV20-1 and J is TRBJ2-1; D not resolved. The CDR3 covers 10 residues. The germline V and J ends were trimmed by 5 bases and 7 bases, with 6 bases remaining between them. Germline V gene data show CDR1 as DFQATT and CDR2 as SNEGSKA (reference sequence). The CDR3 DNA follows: TGCAGTGCTGGCAATAATGAGCAGTTCTTC. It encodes CSAGNNEQFF.

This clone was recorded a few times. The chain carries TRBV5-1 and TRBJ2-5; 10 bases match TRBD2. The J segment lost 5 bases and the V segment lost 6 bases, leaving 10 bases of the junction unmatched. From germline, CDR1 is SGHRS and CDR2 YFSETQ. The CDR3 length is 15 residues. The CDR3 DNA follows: TGCGCCAGCATTCTGATAGCGGGAGGACGGGAGACCCAGTACTTC. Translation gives CASILIAGGRETQYF.

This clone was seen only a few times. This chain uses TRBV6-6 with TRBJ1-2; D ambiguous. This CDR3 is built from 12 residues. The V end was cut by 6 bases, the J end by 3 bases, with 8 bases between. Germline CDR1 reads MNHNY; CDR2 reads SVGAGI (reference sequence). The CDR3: CASSRQDYGYTF. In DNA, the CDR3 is TGTGCCAGCAGCCGCCAGGACTATGGCTACACCTTC.